This T cell receptor (beta chain) derives from a study of blood T cells in healthy people across ages (dated by TCRdb to between 2015 and 2017). For the wider study: Template switching captured roughly one uniquely barcoded TCR beta cDNA molecule per two T cells in model experiments. The study measured age-related changes in TCR beta repertoire diversity using deep sequencing normalized with unique cDNA molecular identifiers. To avoid experimental bias, donors of different ages were randomly spread across the sequencing lanes. For two donors (one aged 18 to 29 and one aged 80 or older), the study analyzed two additional independent replicas of 1 million unique cDNA reads from the same blood draw. The donors were divided into four age groups: young (average about 16 years), middle-aged (roughly 40), aged (approximately 62) and long-lived (roughly 86). Broad study findings and their caveats: There was a strong correlation between observed TCR beta diversity and the percentage of naive T cells measured by flow cytometry. Observed TCR beta diversity per million T cells fell roughly linearly with age, and a significant reduction was already apparent by age approximately 40. Estimates of total diversity from one million sequenced T cells were regarded as lower bounds and underestimates. Bulk unsorted PBMC profiling prevented conclusive comparison of naive and antigen-experienced compartments. Donor CMV infection status was unknown, potentially confounding age-related changes in expanded clonotypes. Compared with the aged group, the long-lived group had more naive CD4+ T cells, fewer expanded clones and increased TCR diversity, a pattern suggesting age selection.

The protocol used for the library was 5' RACE. Sequencing instrument: Illumina HiSeq 2500. A second PCR of about 6 to 12 cycles was performed with a sample-barcoded 5' primer and a J-beta primer mix. A unique molecular identifier was introduced onto each TCR beta cDNA molecule by a template-switch 5' adaptor carrying 12 random nucleotides. Each sample yielded at least 2.5 million CDR3-containing paired-end reads. All of the RNA was converted into first-strand cDNA using the Mint cDNA synthesis kit, with a TRBC-specific oligonucleotide serving as the primer. Following uracil-DNA glycosylase treatment, all cDNA underwent a first 18-cycle PCR with the universal primers M1SS and BC2_uni_R. Regarding the original processing steps: Normalization of each sample was performed by random selection of 1 million high-quality reads, each carrying a distinct molecular identifier. Reads with shared molecular identifiers were discarded instead of being binned into consensus sequences. MiTCR, with a Q25 quality threshold and the strictest error-elimination algorithm, was used for CDR3 identification, clonotype clustering and error correction. A nonparametric unseen species model using Euler transformation provided a lower-bound estimate of total TCR beta diversity. TCRdb's own reprocessing of the public reads used fastp at Q25 and MiXCR and kept productive beta chains. Rows merge per CDR3 protein into single entries with the most common DNA and genes. TCRdb, not the original authors, processed these V and J calls. This sample holds about 680,000 distinct CDR3 sequences; more than 40% were observed only once. The ten largest clones add up to 30% to 40% of the sample.

The CDR3, cysteine through phenylalanine, is 13 amino acids long. Only the CDR3 region is kept as DNA, spanning 39 bases read in frame from base 1. Trimming at the junction amounts to 5 bases on V and 2 bases on J, and the germline ends lie 8 bases apart. For CDR1 and CDR2, the germline V gene lists MRHNA and SNTAGT. Donors were around 37 systemically healthy Caucasian individuals from Russia aged roughly 6 to 90 years. About 9.6 milliliters of peripheral blood were collected from each donor into EDTA-treated Vacutainer tubes. Ficoll-Paque density-gradient centrifugation was used to isolate PBMCs, with at least 6.5 million per sample. Trizol reagent was used to extract total RNA from the PBMCs, yielding at least 5 micrograms per sample. For every donor, an aliquot of PBMCs went through flow cytometry to measure the percentages of naive CD45RAhigh/CD27high T cells. This clonotype was detected a few times. Its cognate antigen has yet to be identified. Base qualities are not provided; no much larger clone lies one nucleotide away.

The specimen sequenced was blood. In this chain, TRBV6-4 is recombined with TRBJ2-3, with the D gene call left open. The sequence was obtained from a woman aged 55-70 years in good health. CDR3 sequence: CASSPNPTDTQYF. The sequence in DNA is TGTGCCAGCAGTCCGAACCCCACAGATACGCAGTATTTT.